This TCR beta chain was retrieved from a study of human T cells and chemical hapten exposure. CDR3 length equals 15 residues. Losses at the gene ends were 3 bases for V and 7 bases for J; bases not matched to a gene: 7. Germline assignment: CDR1 MDHEN and CDR2 SYDVKM. TCRdb re-derived calls from the RACE reads in MiXCR, one entry per CDR3 protein. The data show tens of thousands of distinct CDR3 sequences, around 9.9% seen once. Time point given: patch test 3, about 24 weeks after DPC sensitization. Treatment noted: therapeutic diphenylcyclopropenone sensitization with weekly scalp DPC. The chain has TRBV28 and TRBJ1-5; TRBD1 matches 9 bases. The sequencing here drew on whole blood, taken in connection with sensitization to the hapten diphenylcyclopropenone (DPC). The clonotype originates from a woman aged 30 to 39 with alopecia areata. Some clones in this sample may be carry-over from other donors' samples. The CDR3 DNA reads as TGTGCCAGCAGTTTCCCTACAGGGGGCAGGCAGCCCCAGCATTTT. Amino acid sequence: CASSFPTGGRQPQHF.